This T cell receptor (beta chain) was observed in a study of cytomegalovirus exposure and HLA in healthy donors. On the study more broadly: In an early release, HLA-typed donors contributed 75 million to 85 million unique TCR sequences. Broader study findings: A missense variant in DCLRE1C was later tied to TCR beta V- and J-gene trimming. Per a prior analysis, the majority of TCR beta V segments were productive roughly 87% or roughly 30% of the time.

The CDR3 has 14 residues. Germline trimming cut 2 bases from V and 5 bases from J; bases unmatched to any gene: 3. Germline V gene sequence: CDR1 MGHDK, CDR2 SYGVNS. Points on this clone: The antigen is unknown.

Primers for the PCR totalled 60 Vbeta and 13 Jbeta. Measured with immunoSEQ multiplex PCR; TCRdb has only the in-frame clones, and not every one. The table gives 50,000 or so clones; the top ten clones make up over 9% of it. This rearrangement joins TRBV25-1 to TRBJ2-3; 8 bases agree with TRBD1. Specimen: PBMCs. The clonotype originates from a woman aged 55 to 70 in good health and CMV-seropositive. The CDR3 sequence is CASSEQGAVDTQYF. CDR3 bases: TGTGCCAGCAGTGAACAGGGGGCGGTAGATACGCAGTATTTT.